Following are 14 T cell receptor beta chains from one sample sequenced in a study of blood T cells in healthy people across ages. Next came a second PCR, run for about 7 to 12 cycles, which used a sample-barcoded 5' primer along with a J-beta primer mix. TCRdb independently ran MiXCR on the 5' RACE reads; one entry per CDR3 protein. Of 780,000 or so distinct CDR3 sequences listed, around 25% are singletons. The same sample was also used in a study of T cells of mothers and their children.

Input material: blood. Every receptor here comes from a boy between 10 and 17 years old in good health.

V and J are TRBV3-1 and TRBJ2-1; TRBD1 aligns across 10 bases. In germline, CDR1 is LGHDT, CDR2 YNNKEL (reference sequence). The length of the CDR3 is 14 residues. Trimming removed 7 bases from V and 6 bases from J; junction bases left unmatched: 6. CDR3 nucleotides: TGTGCCAGCAACTCGGGGACAGGGGTCAATGAGCAGTTCTTC. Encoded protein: CASNSGTGVNEQFF.

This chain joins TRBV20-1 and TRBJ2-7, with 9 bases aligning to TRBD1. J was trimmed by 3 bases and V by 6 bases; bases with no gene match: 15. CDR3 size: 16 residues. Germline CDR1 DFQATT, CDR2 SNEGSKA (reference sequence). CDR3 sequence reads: CSALSGTGPEFYEQYF. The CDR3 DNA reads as TGCAGTGCCTTGTCCGGGACAGGGCCGGAGTTCTACGAGCAGTACTTC.

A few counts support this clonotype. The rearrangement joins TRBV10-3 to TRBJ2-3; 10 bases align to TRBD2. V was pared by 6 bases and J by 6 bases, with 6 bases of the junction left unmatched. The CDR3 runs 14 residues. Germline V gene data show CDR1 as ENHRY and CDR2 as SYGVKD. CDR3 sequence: CAISSSGGLDTQYF. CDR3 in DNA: TGTGCCATCAGCTCTAGCGGGGGCTTGGATACGCAGTATTTT.

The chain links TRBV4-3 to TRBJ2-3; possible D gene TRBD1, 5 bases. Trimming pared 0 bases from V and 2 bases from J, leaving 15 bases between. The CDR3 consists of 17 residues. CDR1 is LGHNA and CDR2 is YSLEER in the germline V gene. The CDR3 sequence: CASSQDRTTKTTDTQYF. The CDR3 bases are TGCGCCAGCAGCCAAGATCGGACAACGAAGACCACAGATACGCAGTATTTT.

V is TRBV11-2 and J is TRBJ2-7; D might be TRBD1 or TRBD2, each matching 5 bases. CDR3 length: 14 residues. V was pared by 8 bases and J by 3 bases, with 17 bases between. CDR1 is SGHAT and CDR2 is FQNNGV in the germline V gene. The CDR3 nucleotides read TGTGCCAGCGCCGAGGGGCGCCAATTCTACGAGCAGTACTTC. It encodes CASAEGRQFYEQYF.

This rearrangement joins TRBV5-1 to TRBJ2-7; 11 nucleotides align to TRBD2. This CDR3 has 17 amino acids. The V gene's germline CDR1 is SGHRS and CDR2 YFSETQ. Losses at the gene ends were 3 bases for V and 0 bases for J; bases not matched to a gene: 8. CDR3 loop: CASSWGLADITSYEQYF. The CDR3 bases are TGCGCCAGCAGCTGGGGACTAGCGGATATCACCTCCTACGAGCAGTACTTC.

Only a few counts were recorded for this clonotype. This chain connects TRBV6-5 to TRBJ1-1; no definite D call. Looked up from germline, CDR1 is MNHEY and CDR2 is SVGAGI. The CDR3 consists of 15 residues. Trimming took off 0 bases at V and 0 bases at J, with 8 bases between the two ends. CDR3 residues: CASSYSIYMNTEAFF. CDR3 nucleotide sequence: TGTGCCAGCAGTTACTCTATCTACATGAACACTGAAGCTTTCTTT.

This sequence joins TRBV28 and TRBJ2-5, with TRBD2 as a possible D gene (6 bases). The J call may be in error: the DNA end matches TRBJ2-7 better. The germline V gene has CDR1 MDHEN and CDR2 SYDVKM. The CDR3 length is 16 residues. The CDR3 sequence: CASSSTPGRGSHEQYF. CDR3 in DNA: TGTGCCAGCAGCTCGACCCCCGGCCGGGGGTCCCACGAGCAGTACTTC.

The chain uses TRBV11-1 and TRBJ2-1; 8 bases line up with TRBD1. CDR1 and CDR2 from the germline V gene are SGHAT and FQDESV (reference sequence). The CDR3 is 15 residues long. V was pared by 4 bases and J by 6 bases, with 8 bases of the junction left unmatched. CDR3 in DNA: TGTGCCAGCAGCTACAAGGACAGGGTTGGCAATGAGCAGTTCTTC. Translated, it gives CASSYKDRVGNEQFF.

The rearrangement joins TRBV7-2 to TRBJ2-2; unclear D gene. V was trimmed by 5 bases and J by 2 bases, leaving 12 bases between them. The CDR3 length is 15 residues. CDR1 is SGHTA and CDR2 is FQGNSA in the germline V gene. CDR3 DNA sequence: TGTGCCAGCAGCCAACAAGGGTACAACACCGGGGAGCTGTTTTTT. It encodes CASSQQGYNTGELFF.

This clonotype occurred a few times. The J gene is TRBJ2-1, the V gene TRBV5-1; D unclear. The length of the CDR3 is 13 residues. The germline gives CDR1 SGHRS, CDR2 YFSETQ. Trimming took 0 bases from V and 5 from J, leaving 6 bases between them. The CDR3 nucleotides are TGCGCCAGCAGCTTGGTCCTAAACAATGAGCAGTTCTTC. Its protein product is CASSLVLNNEQFF.

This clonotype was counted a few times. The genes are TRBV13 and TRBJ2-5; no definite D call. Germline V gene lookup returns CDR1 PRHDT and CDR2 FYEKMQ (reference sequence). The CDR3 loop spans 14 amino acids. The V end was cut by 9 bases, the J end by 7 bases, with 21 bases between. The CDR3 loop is CASTPDGRPGTQYF. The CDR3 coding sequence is TGTGCCAGTACTCCGGACGGCAGACCTGGGACCCAGTACTTC.

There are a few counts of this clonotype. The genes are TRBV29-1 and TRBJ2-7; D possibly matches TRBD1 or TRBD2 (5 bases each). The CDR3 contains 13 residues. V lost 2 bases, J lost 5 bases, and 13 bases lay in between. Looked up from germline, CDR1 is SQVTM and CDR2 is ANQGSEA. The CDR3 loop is CSVESRGGDEQYF. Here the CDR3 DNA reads TGCAGCGTTGAAAGCCGGGGCGGAGACGAGCAGTACTTC.

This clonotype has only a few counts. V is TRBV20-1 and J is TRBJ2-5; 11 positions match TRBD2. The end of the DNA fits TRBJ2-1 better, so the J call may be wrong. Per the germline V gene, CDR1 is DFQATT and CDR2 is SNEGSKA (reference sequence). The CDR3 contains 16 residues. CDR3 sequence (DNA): TGCAGTGCGAGTAGCGGGAGGGCCACGGCGGGAGGTGAGCAGTTCTTC. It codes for CSASSGRATAGGEQFF.